The 6 T cell receptor beta chains below were found in one sample sequenced in a study of T cell changes during pregnancy in multiple sclerosis. Sequencing was performed with immunoSEQ multiplex PCR; in TCRdb, only in-frame clones are kept and a portion is missing. The table shows just under 70,000 clones, with about 90% occurring only once. Source: peripheral blood, taken in the second trimester of pregnancy. The source is a female donor with multiple sclerosis, enrolled in a pregnancy study.

The chain has TRBV7-2 and TRBJ2-5, with D possibly TRBD1 on 5 matching bases. The length of the CDR3 is 14 residues. Germline loops: CDR1 SGHTA, CDR2 FQGNSA. V lost 2 bases to trimming and J lost 1 base, with 8 bases between them. The CDR3 spells CASSLSGSQETQYF. CDR3 nucleotides: TGTGCCAGCAGCTTATCAGGGTCCCAAGAGACCCAGTACTTC.

The CDR3 protein is CASTAGGAEQYF. The DNA of the CDR3 is TGTGCCAGCACCGCCGGGGGGGCCGAGCAGTACTTC. The chain has TRBV27 and TRBJ2-7; 8 nucleotides match TRBD2. Germline V gene sequence: CDR1 MNHEY, CDR2 SMNVEV (reference sequence). Trimming at V came to 7 bases and at J to 6 bases, leaving 5 bases not matched to a gene. The length of the CDR3 is 12 residues.

The chain recombines TRBV4-3 with TRBJ1-2; D unresolved. Trimming cost V 4 bases and J 6 bases, with 6 bases left between them. The CDR3 consists of 11 residues. CDR1 is LGHNA and CDR2 is YSLEER in the germline V gene. The CDR3 loop is CASSPGDGYTF. The DNA of the CDR3 is TGCGCCAGCAGCCCCGGGGATGGCTACACCTTC.

This clone was observed many times. The chain recombines TRBV2 with TRBJ1-1, with a possible D match to TRBD1 (6 bases). Germline V CDR1 and CDR2: SNHLY, FYNNEI. The CDR3 is made up of 15 amino acids. V lost 2 bases and J 0 bases, leaving 10 bases between the germline ends. The CDR3 here is CASSETGIMNTEAFF. For the CDR3, the DNA is TGTGCCAGCAGTGAAACAGGGATCATGAACACTGAAGCTTTCTTT.

V is TRBV6-5 and J is TRBJ1-2; D not resolved. Between the trimmed V and J ends, which lost 0 bases and 1 base, there was a span of 9 bases. The CDR3 length is 15 residues. Germline CDR1 reads MNHEY; CDR2 reads SVGAGI. In DNA, the CDR3 is TGTGCCAGCAGTTACTCGGCAGGAATTAACTATGGCTACACCTTC. It codes for CASSYSAGINYGYTF.

The V gene is TRBV29-1, the J gene TRBJ1-3; 7 positions agree with TRBD1. The germline CDR1 and CDR2 sequences are SQVTM and ANQGSEA. This CDR3 region has 16 residues. V dropped 6 bases and J dropped 0; count of bases not matched to a gene: 11. CDR3 in DNA: TGCAGCGTCGCTGGCTTGGGACAGTTCTCTGGAAACACCATATATTTT. Its translation is CSVAGLGQFSGNTIYF.